The sample holds one count of the clone carrying this TCR beta chain. No antigen is known for it. Profiling relied on immunoSEQ multiplex PCR, and the TCRdb table lists in-frame clones only, not all of them. The sample lists 65,000 to 100,000 clones; 85% to 90% were seen once. The data belong to a study of T cell responses to AZD1222 COVID-19 vaccine. Study-wide results and caveats: The peak T cell response came first, and repertoires were sampled only after it. Spike-wide vaccine-associated CD4 TCRs dominated at 160-218 and 743-854. Receipt of two AZD1222 doses was followed by a rise in Spike-specific TCR breadth and depth.

Germline V gives CDR1 SGHTA, CDR2 FQGNSA. V lost 3 bases and J lost 2, with 11 bases in between. The CDR3 loop spans 15 amino acids. This receptor was obtained from an adult who received the AZD1222 COVID-19 vaccine. This specimen was peripheral blood, taken 28 days after the second AZD1222 dose. The chain carries TRBV7-2 and TRBJ2-1; a weak D match, TRBD2 (7 bases). The CDR3 sequence is CASSFREGAYNEQFF. CDR3 bases: TGTGCCAGCAGCTTCAGGGAGGGGGCCTACAATGAGCAGTTCTTC.